This T cell receptor (beta chain) was sequenced for a study of tissue T cells after allogeneic stem cell transplantation. Across the study: Pathologist review favored tissue samples showing histologically apparent lymphocytes.

The repertoire was sequenced with immunoSEQ multiplex PCR; TCRdb's copy has only in-frame clones and lacks some. The table records around 4,000 clones, roughly 70% of them present only once. Trimming shortened V by 2 bases and J by 0 bases, and 13 bases separated the two germline ends. Germline loops: CDR1 LGHNA, CDR2 YNFKEQ. This CDR3 has 16 amino acids. GI sites, liver, skin and spleen were taken after median 9.75 post-mortem hours. V and J are TRBV4-2 and TRBJ1-1, with D possibly TRBD1 on 6 matching bases. The sequences come from left colon tissue, collected at autopsy. This clonotype was obtained from a woman aged 18 to 55 with breast cancer. CDR3 sequence: CASSQPGAEVNTEAFF. CDR3 coding DNA: TGTGCCAGCAGCCAACCAGGGGCGGAGGTGAACACTGAAGCTTTCTTT.